These 21 T cell receptor beta chains were sequenced from one sample in a study of STAT5B mutations in CD4+ large granular lymphocyte leukemia. Method: immunoSEQ multiplex PCR; TCRdb's copy keeps in-frame clones and lacks some. The sample lists about 30,000 clones, 65% to 80% occurring once. Sample: CD4+ T cells from blood buffy coats. These receptors were collected from a human donor in good health.

The J gene is TRBJ2-4, the V gene TRBV15; 10 nucleotides match TRBD1. V lost 6 bases to trimming and J lost 2 bases; unmatched junction nucleotides: 4. CDR3 length: 15 residues. Looked up from germline, CDR1 is LNHNV and CDR2 is YYDKDF (reference sequence). The CDR3 reads CATREGQGTKNIQYF. The CDR3 DNA sequence: TGTGCCACCAGAGAGGGACAGGGGACCAAAAACATTCAGTACTTC.

This clone was found a few times. V gene TRBV28 combines with J gene TRBJ1-1; possibly TRBD1 for D (6 bases). The germline V and J ends were trimmed by 2 bases and 11 bases, with 15 bases remaining between them. The CDR3 consists of 13 residues. CDR1 is MDHEN, CDR2 SYDVKM, per germline. The CDR3 spells CASSLRMGALAFF. The CDR3 nucleotides read TGTGCCAGCAGTTTAAGGATGGGGGCGTTGGCTTTCTTT.

There are a few counts of this clone. V and J are TRBV5-4 and TRBJ1-5; no reliable D call. V shed 0 bases and J shed 2 bases, with 9 bases lying between them. Germline assignment: CDR1 SGHNT and CDR2 YYREEE (reference sequence). This CDR3 spans 15 amino acids. The CDR3 DNA reads as TGTGCCAGCAGCTTGGGCTTTAAAGGCAATCAGCCCCAGCATTTT. It encodes CASSLGFKGNQPQHF.

This clone was counted once. The rearrangement joins TRBV18 to TRBJ2-2; D unresolved. V was clipped by 2 bases and J by 0 bases, with 10 bases between them. This CDR3 has 16 amino acids. CDR1 is KGHSH, CDR2 LQKENI, per germline. The CDR3 loop is CASSPNTTPNTGELFF. DNA for the CDR3: TGTGCCAGCTCACCAAATACGACTCCGAACACCGGGGAGCTGTTTTTT.

The gene calls are TRBV5-4 and TRBJ1-3; D is unclear. This CDR3 region has 14 residues. Trimming took 0 bases from V and 5 from J, leaving 9 bases between them. From germline, CDR1 is SGHNT and CDR2 YYREEE (reference sequence). DNA of the CDR3: TGTGCCAGCAGCTTGGACGGCGGGAGAAACACCATATATTTT. Encoded protein: CASSLDGGRNTIYF.

This clone was detected only once. This chain joins TRBV6-6 and TRBJ1-5; no clear D gene. This CDR3 contains 14 residues. CDR1 and CDR2 (germline): MNHNY, SVGAGI (reference sequence). The V end lost 2 bases, the J end lost 9 bases, and 14 bases lay between the germline ends. The chain's CDR3 is CASSYGLTHGPQHF. In DNA form, the CDR3 reads TGTGCCAGCAGTTACGGCTTAACTCACGGGCCCCAGCATTTT.

The V gene is TRBV6-5, the J gene TRBJ1-1; D unresolved. Germline loops: CDR1 MNHEY, CDR2 SVGAGI. The CDR3 loop spans 13 amino acids. Trimming stripped 5 bases from V and 7 bases from J, with 14 bases between. The CDR3 spells CASSIAQGYEAFF. In DNA form, the CDR3 reads TGTGCCAGCAGTATCGCCCAAGGATATGAAGCTTTCTTT.

The chain recombines TRBV10-3 with TRBJ1-1, with D possibly TRBD1 on 5 matching bases. V dropped 6 bases and J dropped 4 bases, with 18 bases sitting between them. Germline CDR1 reads ENHRY; CDR2 reads SYGVKD. CDR3 size: 15 residues. This CDR3 is CAISPVSDGATEAFF. In DNA, the CDR3 is TGTGCCATCAGCCCTGTCTCGGACGGGGCCACTGAAGCTTTCTTT.

CDR3 in DNA: TGTGCCAGTAGAGACAGGGGCGTAGATACGCAGTATTTT. It specifies CASRDRGVDTQYF. V is TRBV19 and J is TRBJ2-3; 8 nucleotides line up with TRBD1. The germline V gene has CDR1 LNHDA and CDR2 SQIVND (reference sequence). The CDR3 runs 13 residues. J was trimmed by 5 bases and V by 6 bases; bases with no gene match: 4.

The chain employs TRBV15 and TRBJ1-1; 8 positions agree with TRBD1. Germline V gene data show CDR1 as LNHNV and CDR2 as YYDKDF (reference sequence). With 0 bases clipped from V and 0 bases from J, the junction kept 12 bases outside the gene matches. This CDR3 is 19 amino acids long. The CDR3: CATSRDGRGQLWMNTEAFF. The CDR3 bases are TGTGCCACCAGCAGAGATGGCAGGGGGCAACTTTGGATGAACACTGAAGCTTTCTTT.

The CDR3 sequence: CAISEGGGAAGDTQYF. As DNA, the CDR3 is TGTGCCATCAGTGAAGGTGGGGGGGCGGCCGGAGATACGCAGTATTTT. The V gene is TRBV10-3, the J gene TRBJ2-3; D may be TRBD2 (7 bases). The CDR3 covers 16 residues. Germline lookup yields CDR1 ENHRY and CDR2 SYGVKD. V was cut by 3 bases and J by 5 bases, with 18 bases left in between.

V gene TRBV4-3 combines with J gene TRBJ1-2, with D tentatively TRBD1 (5 bases). Trimming took off 3 bases at V and 2 bases at J, with 16 bases between the two ends. Looked up from germline, CDR1 is LGHNA and CDR2 is YSLEER. The CDR3 has 16 amino acids. CDR3 nucleotide sequence: TGCGCCAGCAGCCAGGGACTTACGGCACTCAACTATGGCTACACCTTC. Protein sequence: CASSQGLTALNYGYTF.

This clone was counted a few times. The J gene is TRBJ1-1, the V gene TRBV28, with D perhaps TRBD1 (5 bases). This CDR3 has 12 amino acids. Germline CDR1 MDHEN, CDR2 SYDVKM. V was pared by 3 bases and J by 6 bases, with 8 bases between. In nucleotides, the CDR3 is TGTGCCAGCAGTTTGTGGGGGGCTGAAGCTTTCTTT. Protein product: CASSLWGAEAFF.

In this sample, this clone turned up a few times. The chain combines TRBV19 with TRBJ1-6, with unresolved D. CDR3 size: 14 residues. In germline, CDR1 is LNHDA, CDR2 SQIVND (reference sequence). Between the trimmed V and J ends, which lost 5 bases and 9 bases, there was a span of 14 bases. In DNA form, the CDR3 reads TGTGCCAGTAGTGTGAAGGTGGCTGTTTCACCCCTCCACTTT. Amino acid sequence: CASSVKVAVSPLHF. Supplemented by reference TRBV19 and TRBJ1-6, the full variable domain reads DGGITQSPKYLFRKEGQNVTLSCEQNLNHDAMYWYRQDPGQGLRLIYYSQIVNDFQKGDIAEGYSVSREKKESFPLTVTSAQKNPTAFYLCASSVKVAVSPLHFGNGTRLTVT.

This chain joins TRBV19 and TRBJ2-2; 8 nucleotides align to TRBD1. This CDR3 contains 13 residues. Germline CDR1 reads LNHDA; CDR2 reads SQIVND (reference sequence). The ends lost 10 bases at V and 5 bases at J; junction bases unmatched: 6. The CDR3 reads CATSGQGTGELFF. The CDR3 coding sequence is TGTGCCACCTCTGGACAGGGAACCGGGGAGCTGTTTTTT.

The sample holds a few counts of this clone. The rearrangement links TRBV2 to TRBJ1-1; 12 nucleotides align to TRBD1. Germline assignment: CDR1 SNHLY and CDR2 FYNNEI. Trimming removed 5 bases from V and 8 bases from J; junction bases left unmatched: 12. The CDR3 has 16 amino acids. The CDR3 is CASSTPGQGARGEAFF. CDR3 sequence (DNA): TGTGCCAGCAGTACACCGGGACAGGGGGCCCGGGGGGAAGCTTTCTTT.

Comments on this clone: A junction end diverges from the germline sequence, so it may reflect a read error. This chain links TRBV2 with TRBJ1-4, with D perhaps TRBD1 (5 bases). Germline-derived CDR1 and CDR2 are SNHLY and FYNNEI. The CDR3 runs to 13 residues. The CDR3 DNA is TGTGCCAGCATGTGGGGCCCTAACGAAAAACTGTTTTTT. Its protein is CASMWGPNEKLFF.

This clone was seen just once. The rearrangement joins TRBV5-1 to TRBJ2-1, with 7 bases identical to TRBD1. The germline V gene has CDR1 SGHRS and CDR2 YFSETQ. The CDR3 has 15 residues. The V gene end was trimmed by 3 bases and the J gene end by 6 bases; junction bases not matched to a gene: 9. CDR3 residues: CASSSDRLGFNEQFF. The CDR3 region has the DNA TGCGCCAGCAGCTCGGACAGGTTGGGGTTCAATGAGCAGTTCTTC.

This clone was picked up one time. The gene calls are TRBV12-2 and TRBJ2-5; TRBD2, the table's D call, lacks a check against the DNA. TRBV12-2 is tagged as a pseudogene. The CDR3 is 18 amino acids. The CDR3 is CASRFIELAGGNKETQYF. The CDR3 bases are TGTGCAAGTCGCTTTATCGAGCTAGCGGGGGGGAATAAAGAGACCCAGTACTTC.

The chain is built from TRBV12-5 and TRBJ1-1, with TRBD1 as a possible D gene (5 bases). V was pared by 1 base and J by 0 bases, with 9 bases between. The CDR3 spans 15 residues. Germline loops: CDR1 LGHNT, CDR2 FRNRAP. The CDR3 is CASGLEKGMNTEAFF. The CDR3 region has the DNA TGTGCTAGTGGTTTGGAAAAGGGGATGAACACTGAAGCTTTCTTT.

This sequence joins TRBV6-5 and TRBJ1-3; D call uncertain. Germline V gives CDR1 MNHEY, CDR2 SVGAGI. The CDR3 totals 14 residues. Between the trimmed V and J ends, which lost 7 bases and 1 base, there was a span of 11 bases. The CDR3 DNA follows: TGTGCCAGCAAACCTAAGGTTTCTGGAAACACCATATATTTT. Its translation: CASKPKVSGNTIYF.